A single sample gave rise to the 2 T cell receptor beta chains below, sequenced in a study of shared clonotypes between healthy human individuals (dated by TCRdb to the early 2020s). To prepare the library, the immunoSEQ multiplex PCR assay was applied. The clones in this table, taken by TCRdb from immuneACCESS, are in-frame only. Not every clone is retained; where verified, under half of the shortfall comes from an unresolved V gene, and the cause of the rest is unknown. The sample table contains roughly 1.4 million clones; only one count was recorded for approximately 98.5% of them. The biggest ten clones account for approximately 0.38% of the sample. Material for sequencing was naive CD4+ T cells sorted from blood. Explained via the paper, the cell subset or site label denotes: CD45RA+ positively selected. Receptor source: a man aged 30 to 45 in good health.

Remarks on this clone: No conserved phenylalanine or tryptophan ends this CDR3, so it is likely a read error. It is unclear where the CDR3 begins or ends on the DNA, so no DNA is shown, and the CDR3 is as TCRdb lists it. The V gene is TRBV2, the J gene TRBJ1-5; TRBD1 is the table's D call, not checked against the DNA. The V gene's germline CDR1 is SNHLY and CDR2 FYNNEI. The CDR3 is 16 amino acids long, termini counted. Here the CDR3 reads CASSEGVPGESAPAFP.

This chain joins TRBV28 and TRBJ2-2, with 9 positions matching TRBD2. Germline trimming cut 1 base from V and 7 bases from J; bases unmatched to any gene: 4. The CDR3 totals 15 residues. The V gene's germline CDR1 is MDHEN and CDR2 SYDVKM. For the CDR3, the DNA is TGTGCCAGCAGTTTATTCGGCGGGAGGGACGGGGAGCTGTTTTTT. This gives the protein CASSLFGGRDGELFF.